This TCR beta chain stems from a study of Graves' ophthalmopathy and Graves' hyperthyroidism. Germline values: CDR1 SGHDT, CDR2 YYEEEE. Trimming pared 0 bases from V and 7 bases from J, leaving 20 bases between. This CDR3 is built from 17 residues. TCR beta CDR3 regions were amplified from RNA transcripts. Second-round multiplex PCR came after first-round RT-PCR with HTBI primers. TCRdb itself ran the multiplex PCR reads through MiXCR, one entry per CDR3 protein. Among hundreds of thousands of distinct CDR3 sequences listed, approximately 39% were seen once. The chain is built from TRBV5-6 and TRBJ1-5, with D possibly matching TRBD1 (5 bases). Input material: peripheral blood. This sequence was found in an adult man with Graves' ophthalmopathy. CDR3 DNA: TGTGCCAGCAGCTTGGAGGGACCCCAACTCGTACAGCAGCCCCAGCATTTT. It specifies CASSLEGPQLVQQPQHF.